The 25 T cell receptor beta chains below all came from one sample that was sequenced in a study of PD-1 blockade in classical Hodgkin lymphoma. The method was immunoSEQ multiplex PCR; TCRdb's version includes in-frame clones alone and lacks a portion of them. The repertoire holds 25,000 to 35,000 clones, with 70% as singletons. There was relapse after autologous stem cell transplantation in every patient, and there was variation in brentuximab vedotin exposure. The sample consisted of peripheral blood mononuclear cells (PBMCs), taken before the second cycle of nivolumab. These receptors were taken from a human donor with classical Hodgkin lymphoma.

The chain links TRBV19 to TRBJ1-2; no clear D gene. The germline V gene has CDR1 LNHDA and CDR2 SQIVND (reference sequence). V was clipped by 2 bases and J by 8 bases, with 15 bases between them. This CDR3 region has 14 residues. The CDR3, as DNA: TGTGCCAGTAGTATACTGGATACGGTTGGCGGCTACACCTTC. Residues: CASSILDTVGGYTF.

This chain joins TRBV4-3 and TRBJ1-4; 7 positions agree with TRBD1. This CDR3 is 16 amino acids long. Germline assignment: CDR1 LGHNA and CDR2 YSLEER. V shed 1 base, J shed 5 bases, and the junction held 7 bases outside the gene matches. The CDR3 DNA follows: TGCGCCAGCAGCCAAGTGGCAGGGGGGACAAATGAAAAACTGTTTTTT. It encodes CASSQVAGGTNEKLFF.

V gene TRBV9 combines with J gene TRBJ2-1, with TRBD2 as a possible D gene (5 bases). The V gene lost 3 bases and the J gene lost 0 bases, with 13 bases spanning the gap. Per the germline V gene, CDR1 is SGDLS and CDR2 is YYNGEE. The CDR3 length is 16 residues. As DNA, the CDR3 is TGTGCCAGCAGCGCCCGGGGTTTAGGCTCCTACAATGAGCAGTTCTTC. Amino acid sequence: CASSARGLGSYNEQFF. Full variable domain (missing parts from reference TRBV9 and TRBJ2-1): DSGVTQTPKHLITATGQRVTLRCSPRSGDLSVYWYQQSLDQGLQFLIQYYNGEERAKGNILERFSAQQFPDLHSELNLSSLELGDSALYFCASSARGLGSYNEQFFGPGTRLTVL.

The V and J genes are TRBV5-8 and TRBJ2-7; the match to TRBD1 covers 7 bases. The CDR3 runs to 15 residues. Trimming removed 3 bases from V and 0 bases from J; junction bases left unmatched: 6. The germline V gene encodes CDR1 SGHTS and CDR2 YDEGEE. CDR3 amino acids: CASSSRGTSSYEQYV. CDR3 bases: TGTGCCAGCAGCTCCAGGGGGACGAGCTCCTACGAGCAGTACGTC.

The chain combines TRBV29-1 with TRBJ2-1, with D perhaps matching TRBD1 (6 bases). Germline V gene sequence: CDR1 SQVTM, CDR2 ANQGSEA. V lost 7 bases to trimming and J lost 9 bases, with 13 bases between them. The CDR3 totals 11 residues. This CDR3 is CSGARGTEQFF. DNA of the CDR3: TGCAGCGGCGCCAGGGGCACTGAGCAGTTCTTC.

The CDR3, as DNA: TGTGCCAGCTCACCCCGGCGGGGGGCTGGAGATGAGCAGTTCTTC. Translated, it gives CASSPRRGAGDEQFF. This chain links TRBV18 with TRBJ2-1, with 8 bases that match TRBD2. CDR3 length: 15 amino acids. Germline V gives CDR1 KGHSH, CDR2 LQKENI. After removal of 3 bases from V and 8 bases from J, the junction contained 9 bases not matched to a gene.

This clone has only a few counts. CDR3 region: CASSLENLGNEQFF. CDR3 nucleotide sequence: TGTGCCAGCAGCTTAGAGAATTTGGGCAATGAGCAGTTCTTC. The rearrangement links TRBV7-8 to TRBJ2-1; no definite D call. Germline V lookup: CDR1 SGHVS, CDR2 FQNEAQ. Trimming pared 1 base from V and 6 bases from J, leaving 10 bases between. The CDR3 contains 14 residues.

The V gene is TRBV19, the J gene TRBJ1-2; 9 bases are shared with TRBD1. The CDR3 totals 15 residues. V lost 6 bases to trimming and J lost 4 bases; unmatched junction nucleotides: 9. The germline CDR1 and CDR2 sequences are LNHDA and SQIVND (reference sequence). CDR3 in amino acids: CASSREGTGTYGYTF. In DNA form, the CDR3 reads TGTGCCAGTAGCCGAGAAGGGACAGGGACCTATGGCTACACCTTC. Looking up the rest from reference TRBV19 and TRBJ1-2 gives the full variable domain: DGGITQSPKYLFRKEGQNVTLSCEQNLNHDAMYWYRQDPGQGLRLIYYSQIVNDFQKGDIAEGYSVSREKKESFPLTVTSAQKNPTAFYLCASSREGTGTYGYTFGSGTRLTVV.

CDR3 coding DNA: TGTGCCAGCAGTTTCGGACTAGCGGGAGTGAGAGATACGCAGTATTTT. It is translated as CASSFGLAGVRDTQYF. The V call is TRBV6-6, the J call TRBJ2-3, with TRBD2 matching 13 bases. V shed 4 bases, J shed 5 bases, and the junction held 6 bases outside the gene matches. Germline V lookup: CDR1 MNHNY, CDR2 SVGAGI (reference sequence). The CDR3 runs to 16 residues.

V usage is TRBV27 and J usage is TRBJ2-1; a weak D match, TRBD1 (6 bases). V lost 6 bases, J lost 2 bases, and 26 bases lay in between. Germline CDR1 and CDR2: MNHEY and SMNVEV (reference sequence). The CDR3 spans 19 residues. CDR3 amino acids: CASSYTGTYGTRPYNEQFF. CDR3 coding DNA: TGTGCCAGCAGCTATACAGGGACGTACGGAACGAGACCCTACAATGAGCAGTTCTTC.

V usage is TRBV7-3 and J usage is TRBJ2-1, with D uncertain. The V end lost 1 base, the J end lost 5 bases, and 3 bases lay between the germline ends. Germline lookup yields CDR1 SGHTA and CDR2 FQGTGA. The CDR3 has 12 amino acids. The CDR3 region is CASSLSNNEQFF. CDR3 bases: TGTGCCAGCAGCTTAAGCAACAATGAGCAGTTCTTC.

This clone occurred a few times. The chain couples TRBV10-3 to TRBJ2-3; TRBD1 or TRBD2 may be the D gene (5 bases each). The germline gives CDR1 ENHRY, CDR2 SYGVKD. V lost 2 bases and J lost 0, with 15 bases in between. The CDR3 length is 17 residues. The CDR3 coding sequence is TGTGCCATCAGTGAGGGTATAGGGACCTCTAGCACAGATACGCAGTATTTT. Its translation: CAISEGIGTSSTDTQYF.

This rearrangement joins TRBV19 to TRBJ1-5; 8 bases agree with TRBD1. The trim removed 4 bases at V and 0 bases at J, leaving 5 bases unmatched. The CDR3 is made up of 16 amino acids. Germline-derived CDR1 and CDR2 are LNHDA and SQIVND (reference sequence). The CDR3 bases are TGTGCCAGTAGTACTTGGACAGGGAGTAGCAATCAGCCCCAGCATTTT. This sequence encodes CASSTWTGSSNQPQHF.

By share of the sample, this clone is large. At one of its ends the junction is not consistent with the germline gene, which may arise from a read error. This chain links TRBV11-2 with TRBJ2-7; D call uncertain. Germline assignment: CDR1 SGHAT and CDR2 FQNNGV. This CDR3 has 8 residues. The CDR3 DNA reads as TGTGCCAGCAGCAACTGGGAATTC. Translating gives CASSNWEF.

This sequence joins TRBV4-3 and TRBJ2-2, with 12 bases matching TRBD1. Trimming removed 2 bases from V and 0 bases from J; junction bases left unmatched: 7. The CDR3 runs 19 residues. CDR1 is LGHNA, CDR2 YSLEER, per germline. For the CDR3, the DNA is TGCGCCAGCAGCCAATACTGGGGACAGGGGGCGTCGAACACCGGGGAGCTGTTTTTT. Translation: CASSQYWGQGASNTGELFF.

The V call is TRBV7-2, the J call TRBJ2-2, with 9 bases identical to TRBD1. This CDR3 region has 16 residues. Trimming removed 0 bases from V and 6 bases from J; junction bases left unmatched: 5. Looked up from germline, CDR1 is SGHTA and CDR2 is FQGNSA. The CDR3: CASSLALTGGAGELFF. CDR3 nucleotides: TGTGCCAGCAGCTTAGCCCTAACAGGGGGCGCCGGGGAGCTGTTTTTT.

Written as DNA, the CDR3 is TGTGCCAGCAGCAAAGCGCGGAGGGGTAGGAGCTCTGGAAACACCATATATTTT. As protein: CASSKARRGRSSGNTIYF. This chain joins TRBV21-1 and TRBJ1-3. TRBV21-1 is a documented pseudogene. CDR3 size: 18 residues.

The chain recombines TRBV27 with TRBJ2-1; the D gene could be TRBD1 or TRBD2 (7 bases each). Germline assignment: CDR1 MNHEY and CDR2 SMNVEV (reference sequence). V lost 7 bases and J lost 5, with 18 bases in between. The length of the CDR3 is 15 residues. CDR3 sequence: CASTIPGRGHNEQFF. In nucleotides, the CDR3 is TGTGCCAGCACCATCCCTGGGAGGGGGCACAATGAGCAGTTCTTC.

CDR3 residues: CASSLKNQPQHF. CDR3 nucleotides: TGTGCCAGCAGCTTAAAAAATCAGCCCCAGCATTTT. V and J are TRBV7-2 and TRBJ1-5; D gene ambiguous. Germline CDR1 SGHTA, CDR2 FQGNSA. This CDR3 is built from 12 residues. Trimming shortened V by 2 bases and J by 4 bases, and 3 bases separated the two germline ends.

The V gene is TRBV19, the J gene TRBJ2-5; D is unclear. CDR3 size: 14 residues. Germline V gene lookup returns CDR1 LNHDA and CDR2 SQIVND (reference sequence). Deletions cut 2 bases from V and 5 bases from J, with 12 bases between. The CDR3 sequence: CASSITHARETQYF. CDR3 DNA: TGTGCCAGTAGTATAACCCACGCTCGGGAGACCCAGTACTTC.

This clone was seen a few times. The chain carries TRBV29-1 and TRBJ2-3, with D perhaps matching TRBD1 or TRBD2 (5 bases each). Looked up from germline, CDR1 is SQVTM and CDR2 is ANQGSEA. The CDR3 has 14 residues. Between the trimmed V and J ends, which lost 2 bases and 3 bases, there was a span of 12 bases. The CDR3 sequence: CSVELTGPTDTQYF. The CDR3 coding sequence is TGCAGCGTTGAACTTACGGGGCCGACAGATACGCAGTATTTT.

This chain links TRBV19 with TRBJ2-1, with no clear D. This CDR3 region has 12 residues. Per germline, CDR1 LNHDA and CDR2 SQIVND (reference sequence). The V end lost 1 base, the J end lost 5 bases, and 3 bases lay between the germline ends. The CDR3 sequence: CASSIVDNEQFF. As DNA, the CDR3 is TGTGCCAGTAGTATAGTGGACAATGAGCAGTTCTTC.

This clone was seen once. The V call is TRBV28, the J call TRBJ1-2, with 9 bases aligning to TRBD1. CDR3 length: 15 amino acids. J was trimmed by 7 bases and V by 6 bases; bases with no gene match: 12. Germline V gene sequence: CDR1 MDHEN, CDR2 SYDVKM. In DNA form, the CDR3 reads TGTGCCAGCAGACGACCGACAGGGGGAGGTACTGGCTACACCTTC. Translating it yields CASRRPTGGGTGYTF.

The CDR3 coding sequence is TGTGCCAGCTCACCCCCGGCGCGGAACACCGGGGAGCTGTTTTTT. Amino acid sequence: CASSPPARNTGELFF. The genes are TRBV18 and TRBJ2-2; D uncertain. V lost 3 bases to trimming and J lost 1 base, with 9 bases between them. Germline loops: CDR1 KGHSH, CDR2 LQKENI. The CDR3 runs 15 residues.

This chain links TRBV7-9 with TRBJ1-6; D is undetermined. CDR1 SEHNR and CDR2 FQNEAQ come from the germline V gene (reference sequence). V was shortened by 2 bases and J by 7 bases, with 9 bases between the two germline ends. The CDR3 has 14 amino acids. The CDR3 bases are TGTGCCAGCAGCTTACGGTGGGCGAATTCACCCCTCCACTTT. It encodes CASSLRWANSPLHF. The variable domain in full, with the rest retrieved from reference TRBV7-9 and TRBJ1-6, is DTGVSQNPRHKITKRGQNVTFRCDPISEHNRLYWYRQTLGQGPEFLTYFQNEAQLEKSRLLSDRFSAERPKGSFSTLEIQRTEQGDSAMYLCASSLRWANSPLHFGNGTRLTVT.